Each of the 16 T cell receptor beta chains below was sequenced from the same sample in a study of cytomegalovirus exposure and HLA in healthy donors. The PCR employed 60 Vbeta primers together with 13 Jbeta primers. Data came from immunoSEQ multiplex PCR; TCRdb stores just in-frame clones and leaves some out. The sample contains approximately 89,000 clones, 76% of which appear only once. The sequenced sample was PBMCs. All receptors come from a male donor in good health and CMV-seronegative.

The chain carries TRBV7-2 and TRBJ1-1, with 12 positions matching TRBD1. Per the germline V gene, CDR1 is SGHTA and CDR2 is FQGNSA. J lost 5 bases, V lost 6 bases, and 13 bases had no gene match. The length of the CDR3 is 17 residues. CDR3: CASRGSGTGGAGTEAFF. The CDR3 nucleotides read TGTGCCAGCAGAGGTTCCGGGACAGGGGGCGCTGGAACTGAAGCTTTCTTT.

The CDR3 region has the DNA TGCAGCGTTGATCGGGGCTCTGGGGCCAACGTCCTGACTTTC. Translating gives CSVDRGSGANVLTF. The chain combines TRBV29-1 with TRBJ2-6; maybe TRBD2 (5 bases). V was pared by 3 bases and J by 0 bases, with 6 bases between. Germline V lookup: CDR1 SQVTM, CDR2 ANQGSEA. There are 14 residues in the CDR3.

This chain links TRBV7-9 with TRBJ2-2; D is uncertain. The V and J ends lost 8 bases and 2 bases respectively, with 6 bases between them. Germline CDR1 is SEHNR and CDR2 is FQNEAQ (reference sequence). This CDR3 contains 12 residues. The CDR3 is CASCENTGELFF. The DNA of the CDR3 is TGTGCCAGCTGCGAAAACACCGGGGAGCTGTTTTTT.

This clone was picked up one time. The same CDR3 also results from other DNA sequences found in this sample. The CDR3 region has the DNA TGTGCCAGCAGCTCAACAGGGAGCTATGGCTACACCTTC. Amino acid sequence: CASSSTGSYGYTF. This rearrangement joins TRBV11-2 to TRBJ1-2; the D gene is possibly TRBD1 (6 bases). CDR1 is SGHAT, CDR2 FQNNGV, per germline. The CDR3 has 13 amino acids. Trimming removed 4 bases at V and 4 bases at J, with 10 bases between.

This clone appeared once. This rearrangement joins TRBV5-4 to TRBJ2-3; 9 bases map to TRBD2. From germline, CDR1 is SGHNT and CDR2 YYREEE (reference sequence). The V and J ends lost 0 bases and 3 bases, in that order; junction bases with no gene match: 5. This CDR3 has 16 amino acids. The CDR3 nucleotides read TGTGCCAGCAGCTTGGACCGCGGGGGGGCAACAGATACGCAGTATTTT. This gives the protein CASSLDRGGATDTQYF. The full variable domain, rest sourced from reference TRBV5-4 and TRBJ2-3, is ETGVTQSPTHLIKTRGQQVTLRCSSQSGHNTVSWYQQALGQGPQFIFQYYREEENGRGNFPPRFSGLQFPNYSSELNVNALELDDSALYLCASSLDRGGATDTQYFGPGTRLTVL.

The chain carries TRBV18 and TRBJ1-5, with 7 bases aligning to TRBD1. The CDR3 spans 18 residues. After removal of 3 bases from V and 4 bases from J, the junction contained 15 bases not matched to a gene. Germline CDR1 reads KGHSH; CDR2 reads LQKENI. The CDR3 region is CASSPQSRNRGLNQPQHF. The CDR3 DNA reads TGTGCCAGCTCACCGCAAAGCAGAAACAGGGGCCTTAATCAGCCCCAGCATTTT.

The V call is TRBV2, the J call TRBJ1-1; 8 nucleotides align to TRBD1. V dropped 4 bases and J dropped 4; count of bases not matched to a gene: 5. Germline assignment: CDR1 SNHLY and CDR2 FYNNEI. The CDR3 is 14 amino acids. Written as DNA, the CDR3 is TGTGCCAGCAGTGTACAGGGGGGTAGCACTGAAGCTTTCTTT. It is translated as CASSVQGGSTEAFF.

The chain uses TRBV19 and TRBJ1-1; the match to TRBD1 covers 8 bases. The CDR3 runs to 16 residues. V lost 5 bases and J lost 5; bases outside the gene matches: 13. CDR1 LNHDA and CDR2 SQIVND come from the germline V gene (reference sequence). This CDR3 reads CASSPTGARVGTEAFF. The CDR3, as DNA: TGTGCCAGTAGTCCGACAGGGGCCCGGGTGGGAACTGAAGCTTTCTTT.

The rearrangement links TRBV28 to TRBJ2-7, with D maybe TRBD1 (5 bases). The germline V gene has CDR1 MDHEN and CDR2 SYDVKM. The V gene lost 2 bases and the J gene lost 7 bases, with 15 bases spanning the gap. The CDR3 contains 14 residues. This CDR3 is CASSLEVGAQEQYF. CDR3 coding DNA: TGTGCCAGCAGTTTAGAGGTAGGGGCTCAGGAGCAGTACTTC.

CDR3 coding DNA: TGTGCCAGCAGCTTGCCCGGGACAGGGCTCGAGCAGTACTTC. It specifies CASSLPGTGLEQYF. The chain is built from TRBV5-6 and TRBJ2-5, with TRBD1 matching 9 bases. The DNA matches TRBJ2-7 better at its end, which makes the J call doubtful. Germline V gives CDR1 SGHDT, CDR2 YYEEEE. This CDR3 region has 14 residues.

The genes are TRBV19 and TRBJ2-5, with TRBD1 identical over 7 bases. CDR3 length equals 15 residues. The germline V gene has CDR1 LNHDA and CDR2 SQIVND (reference sequence). V was pared by 1 base and J by 4 bases, with 6 bases of the junction left unmatched. The CDR3 protein is CASSIVFAGGETQYF. The DNA of the CDR3 is TGTGCCAGTAGTATAGTGTTCGCAGGGGGAGAGACCCAGTACTTC.

J is TRBJ1-4 and V is TRBV19; TRBD1 matches at 7 bases. The ends lost 9 bases at V and 0 bases at J; junction bases unmatched: 7. Germline V gene data show CDR1 as LNHDA and CDR2 as SQIVND (reference sequence). The CDR3 has 15 amino acids. Written as DNA, the CDR3 is TGTGCCAGCCGGACAGGCGATGCAACTAATGAAAAACTGTTTTTT. It specifies CASRTGDATNEKLFF.

The gene calls are TRBV5-1 and TRBJ1-2; TRBD1 matches 9 bases. This CDR3 region has 15 residues. The germline gives CDR1 SGHRS, CDR2 YFSETQ. V gave up 4 bases and J gave up 4 bases; unmatched junction bases: 8. The CDR3 loop reads CASSADRGVGYGYTF. CDR3 DNA sequence: TGCGCCAGCAGCGCGGACAGGGGAGTCGGCTATGGCTACACCTTC.

V is TRBV6-5 and J is TRBJ2-5; the D gene is possibly TRBD1 (5 bases). Matching the DNA end better, TRBJ2-7 makes the J call doubtful. The length of the CDR3 is 15 residues. Germline V CDR1 and CDR2: MNHEY, SVGAGI. The CDR3: CASSYRAGLGDEQYF. In DNA, the CDR3 is TGTGCCAGCAGTTACAGGGCAGGGCTCGGCGACGAGCAGTACTTC.

This clone turned up a few times. CDR3 residues: CASSSTQGFGGELFF. CDR3 coding DNA: TGTGCCAGCAGCTCGACTCAGGGGTTCGGCGGGGAGCTGTTTTTT. The chain recombines TRBV7-3 with TRBJ2-2; weak D call: TRBD1 (6 bases). Trimming stripped 4 bases from V and 7 bases from J, with 16 bases between. Germline loops: CDR1 SGHTA, CDR2 FQGTGA. There are 15 residues in the CDR3.

Only a few counts were recorded for this clone. The rearrangement links TRBV9 to TRBJ1-1; TRBD1 is a possible D gene (5 bases). The germline CDR1 and CDR2 sequences are SGDLS and YYNGEE. The CDR3 spans 14 residues. V was shortened by 3 bases and J by 8 bases, with 17 bases between the two germline ends. The CDR3: CASSAWKGAEEAFF. The CDR3 bases are TGTGCCAGCAGCGCTTGGAAAGGGGCCGAAGAAGCTTTCTTT.